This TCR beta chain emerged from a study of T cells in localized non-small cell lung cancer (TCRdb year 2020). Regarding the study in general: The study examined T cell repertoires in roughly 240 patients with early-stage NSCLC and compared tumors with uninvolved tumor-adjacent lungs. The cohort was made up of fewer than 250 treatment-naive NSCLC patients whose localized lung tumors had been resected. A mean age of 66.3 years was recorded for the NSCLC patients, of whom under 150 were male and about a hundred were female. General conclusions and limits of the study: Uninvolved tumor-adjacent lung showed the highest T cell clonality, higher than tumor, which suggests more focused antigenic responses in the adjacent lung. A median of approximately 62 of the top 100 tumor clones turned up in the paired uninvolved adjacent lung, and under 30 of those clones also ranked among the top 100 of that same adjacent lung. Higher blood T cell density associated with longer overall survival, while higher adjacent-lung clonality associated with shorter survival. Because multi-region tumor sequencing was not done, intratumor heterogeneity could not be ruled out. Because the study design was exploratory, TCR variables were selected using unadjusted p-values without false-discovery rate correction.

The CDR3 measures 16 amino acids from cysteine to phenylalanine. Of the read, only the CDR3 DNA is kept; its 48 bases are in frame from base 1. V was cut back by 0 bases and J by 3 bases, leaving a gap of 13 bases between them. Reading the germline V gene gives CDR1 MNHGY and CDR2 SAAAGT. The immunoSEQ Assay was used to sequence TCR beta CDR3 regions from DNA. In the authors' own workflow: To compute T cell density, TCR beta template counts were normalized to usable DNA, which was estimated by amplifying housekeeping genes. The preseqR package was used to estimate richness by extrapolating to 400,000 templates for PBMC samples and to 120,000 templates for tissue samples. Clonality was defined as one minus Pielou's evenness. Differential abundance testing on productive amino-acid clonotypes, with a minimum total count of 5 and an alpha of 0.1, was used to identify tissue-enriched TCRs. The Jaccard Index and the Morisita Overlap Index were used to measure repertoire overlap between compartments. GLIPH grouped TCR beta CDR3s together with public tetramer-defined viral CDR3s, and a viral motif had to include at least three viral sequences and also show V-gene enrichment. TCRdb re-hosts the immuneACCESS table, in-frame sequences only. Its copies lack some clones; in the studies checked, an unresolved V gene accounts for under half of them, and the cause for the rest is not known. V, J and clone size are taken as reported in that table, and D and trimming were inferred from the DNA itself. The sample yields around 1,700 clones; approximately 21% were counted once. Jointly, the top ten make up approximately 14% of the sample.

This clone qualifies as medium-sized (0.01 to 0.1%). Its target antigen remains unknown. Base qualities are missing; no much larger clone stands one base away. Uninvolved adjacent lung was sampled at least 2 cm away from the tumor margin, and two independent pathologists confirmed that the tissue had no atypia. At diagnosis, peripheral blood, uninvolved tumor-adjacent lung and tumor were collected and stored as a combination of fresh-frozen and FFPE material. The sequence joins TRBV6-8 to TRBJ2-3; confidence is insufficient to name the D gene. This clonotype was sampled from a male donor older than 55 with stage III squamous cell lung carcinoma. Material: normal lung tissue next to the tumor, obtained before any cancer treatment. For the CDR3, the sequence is CASSYSQDRPTDTQYF. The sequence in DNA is TGTGCCAGCAGTTACTCGCAGGACCGACCTACAGATACGCAGTATTTT.